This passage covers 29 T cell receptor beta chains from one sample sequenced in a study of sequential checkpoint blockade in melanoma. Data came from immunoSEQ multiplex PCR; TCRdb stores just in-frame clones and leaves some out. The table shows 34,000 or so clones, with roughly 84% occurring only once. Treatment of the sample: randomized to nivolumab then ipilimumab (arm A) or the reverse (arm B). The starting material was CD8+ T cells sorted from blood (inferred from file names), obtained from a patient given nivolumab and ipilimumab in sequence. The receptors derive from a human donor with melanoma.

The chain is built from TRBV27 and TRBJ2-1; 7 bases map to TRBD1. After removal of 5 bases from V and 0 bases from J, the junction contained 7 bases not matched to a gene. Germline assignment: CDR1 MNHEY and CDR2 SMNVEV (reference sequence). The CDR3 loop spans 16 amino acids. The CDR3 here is CASSPQGVSSYNEQFF. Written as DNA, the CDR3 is TGTGCCAGCAGTCCCCAGGGGGTGAGCTCCTACAATGAGCAGTTCTTC.

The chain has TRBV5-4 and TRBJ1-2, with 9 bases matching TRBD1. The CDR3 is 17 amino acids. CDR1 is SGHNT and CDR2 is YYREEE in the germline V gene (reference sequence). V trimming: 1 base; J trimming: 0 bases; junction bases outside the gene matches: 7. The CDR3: CASSLLGQGPSNYGYTF. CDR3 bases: TGTGCCAGCAGCTTGTTGGGACAGGGACCATCTAACTATGGCTACACCTTC.

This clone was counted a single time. This chain's CDR3 is CASSAGATDTNYGYTF. In nucleotides, the CDR3 is TGTGCCAGCAGCGCGGGAGCCACGGATACTAACTATGGCTACACCTTC. The chain recombines TRBV9 with TRBJ1-2; D unclear. V was trimmed by 3 bases and J by 0 bases, leaving 15 bases between them. From germline, CDR1 is SGDLS and CDR2 YYNGEE. This CDR3 has 16 amino acids. The full variable domain, rest sourced from reference TRBV9 and TRBJ1-2, is DSGVTQTPKHLITATGQRVTLRCSPRSGDLSVYWYQQSLDQGLQFLIQYYNGEERAKGNILERFSAQQFPDLHSELNLSSLELGDSALYFCASSAGATDTNYGYTFGSGTRLTVV.

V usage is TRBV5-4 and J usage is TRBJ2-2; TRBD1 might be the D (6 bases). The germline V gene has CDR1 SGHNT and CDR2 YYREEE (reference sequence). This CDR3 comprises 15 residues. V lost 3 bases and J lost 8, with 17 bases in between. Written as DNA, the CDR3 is TGTGCCAGCAGCTACTGGACAGCCCCAGCGGGGGAGCTGTTTTTT. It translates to CASSYWTAPAGELFF.

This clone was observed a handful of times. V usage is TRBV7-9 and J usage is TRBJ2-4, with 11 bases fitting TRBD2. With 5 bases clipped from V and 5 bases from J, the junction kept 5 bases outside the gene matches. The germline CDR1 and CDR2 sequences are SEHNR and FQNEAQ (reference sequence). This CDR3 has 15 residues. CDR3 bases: TGTGCCAGCAGCACGCCGGGACTAGCGGAAAACATTCAGTACTTC. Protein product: CASSTPGLAENIQYF.

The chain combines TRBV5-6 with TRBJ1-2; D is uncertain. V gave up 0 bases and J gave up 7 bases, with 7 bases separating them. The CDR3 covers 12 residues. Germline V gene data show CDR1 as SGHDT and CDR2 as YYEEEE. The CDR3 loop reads CASSLASGGYTF. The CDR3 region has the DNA TGTGCCAGCAGCTTGGCCTCGGGTGGCTACACCTTC.

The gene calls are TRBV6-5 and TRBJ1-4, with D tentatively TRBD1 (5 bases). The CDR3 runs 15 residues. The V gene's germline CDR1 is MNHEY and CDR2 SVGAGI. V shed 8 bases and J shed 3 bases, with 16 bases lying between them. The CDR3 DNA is TGTGCCAGCGGGGTAGCAGGGTCCTCTAATGAAAAACTGTTTTTT. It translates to CASGVAGSSNEKLFF.

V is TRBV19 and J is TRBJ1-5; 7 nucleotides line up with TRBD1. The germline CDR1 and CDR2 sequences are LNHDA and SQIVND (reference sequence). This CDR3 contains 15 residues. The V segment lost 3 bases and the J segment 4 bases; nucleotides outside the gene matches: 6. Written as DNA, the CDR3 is TGTGCCAGTAGTATGGCAGGGGGATCAAATCAGCCCCAGCATTTT. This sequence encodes CASSMAGGSNQPQHF.

The CDR3 nucleotides are TGTGCCAGCAGCCCCCGGAGGGTTTTGGACTATGGCTACACCTTC. Its protein is CASSPRRVLDYGYTF. V is TRBV7-9 and J is TRBJ1-2; D not resolved. V was clipped by 5 bases and J by 3 bases, with 16 bases between them. The CDR3 length is 15 residues. Per germline, CDR1 SEHNR and CDR2 FQNEAQ (reference sequence).

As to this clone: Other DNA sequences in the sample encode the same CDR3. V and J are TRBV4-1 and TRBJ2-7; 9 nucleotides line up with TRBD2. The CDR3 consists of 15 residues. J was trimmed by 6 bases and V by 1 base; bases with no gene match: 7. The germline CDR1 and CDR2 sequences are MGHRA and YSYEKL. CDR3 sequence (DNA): TGCGCCAGCAGCCAAGGGCTAGCGGGAATTGGCGAGCAGTACTTC. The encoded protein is CASSQGLAGIGEQYF.

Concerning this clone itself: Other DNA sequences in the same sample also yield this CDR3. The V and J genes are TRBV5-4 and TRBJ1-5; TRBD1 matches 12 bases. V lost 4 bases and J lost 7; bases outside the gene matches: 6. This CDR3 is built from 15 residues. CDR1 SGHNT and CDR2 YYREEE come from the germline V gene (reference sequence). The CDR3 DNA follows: TGTGCCAGCAGCGTTTGGGACAGGGGGCTCCAGCCCCAGCATTTT. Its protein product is CASSVWDRGLQPQHF.

CDR3 DNA sequence: TGTGCCAGCAGTGACTCGGCGGGGGTTGAAGCTTTCTTT. Translation gives CASSDSAGVEAFF. The chain employs TRBV6-4 and TRBJ1-1; a weak D match, TRBD1 (5 bases). Germline V gene data show CDR1 as MRHNA and CDR2 as SNTAGT. The CDR3 runs 13 residues. V was trimmed by 0 bases and J by 7 bases, leaving 9 bases between them.

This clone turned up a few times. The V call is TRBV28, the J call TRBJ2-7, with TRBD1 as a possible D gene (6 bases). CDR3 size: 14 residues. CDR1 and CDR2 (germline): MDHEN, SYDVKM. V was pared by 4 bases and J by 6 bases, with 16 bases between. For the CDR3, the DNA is TGTGCCAGCAGTTCTCCAAAACAGGGTCTCGAGCAGTACTTC. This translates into CASSSPKQGLEQYF.

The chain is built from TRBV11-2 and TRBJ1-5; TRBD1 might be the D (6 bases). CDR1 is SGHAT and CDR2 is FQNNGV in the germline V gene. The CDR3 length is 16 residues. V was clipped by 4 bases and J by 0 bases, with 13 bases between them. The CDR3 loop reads CASSSRTVNSNQPQHF. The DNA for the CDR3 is TGTGCCAGCAGCTCCAGGACAGTTAATAGCAATCAGCCCCAGCATTTT.

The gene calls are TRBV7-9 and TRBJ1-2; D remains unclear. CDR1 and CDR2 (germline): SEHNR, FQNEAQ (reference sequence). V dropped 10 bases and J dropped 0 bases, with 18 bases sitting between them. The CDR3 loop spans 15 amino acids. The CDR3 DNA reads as TGTGCCACCCCCACCCGAACTCTCACTAACTATGGCTACACCTTC. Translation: CATPTRTLTNYGYTF.

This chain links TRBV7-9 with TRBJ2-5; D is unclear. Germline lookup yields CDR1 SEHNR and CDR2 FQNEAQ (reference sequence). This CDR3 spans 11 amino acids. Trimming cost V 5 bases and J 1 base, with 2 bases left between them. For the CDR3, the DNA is TGTGCCAGCAGCCTCCAAGAGACCCAGTACTTC. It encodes CASSLQETQYF.

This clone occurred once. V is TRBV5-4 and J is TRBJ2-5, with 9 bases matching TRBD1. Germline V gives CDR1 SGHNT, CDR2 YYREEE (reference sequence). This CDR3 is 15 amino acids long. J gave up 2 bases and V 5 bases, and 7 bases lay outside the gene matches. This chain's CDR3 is CASRPGQGPQETQYF. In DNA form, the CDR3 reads TGTGCCAGCAGACCGGGACAGGGACCTCAAGAGACCCAGTACTTC.

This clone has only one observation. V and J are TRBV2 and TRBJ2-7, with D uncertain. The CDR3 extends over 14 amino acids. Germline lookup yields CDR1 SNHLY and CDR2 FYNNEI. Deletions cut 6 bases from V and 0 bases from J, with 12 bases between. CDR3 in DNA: TGTGCCAGCAGCAAGGCGGTAGACTCCTACGAGCAGTACTTC. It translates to CASSKAVDSYEQYF.

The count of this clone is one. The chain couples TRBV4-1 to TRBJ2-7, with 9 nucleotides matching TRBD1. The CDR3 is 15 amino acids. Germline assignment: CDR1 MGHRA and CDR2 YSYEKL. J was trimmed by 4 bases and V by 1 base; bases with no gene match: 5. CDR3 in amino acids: CASSQVTGGTYEQYF. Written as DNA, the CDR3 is TGCGCCAGCAGCCAAGTAACAGGGGGCACATACGAGCAGTACTTC.

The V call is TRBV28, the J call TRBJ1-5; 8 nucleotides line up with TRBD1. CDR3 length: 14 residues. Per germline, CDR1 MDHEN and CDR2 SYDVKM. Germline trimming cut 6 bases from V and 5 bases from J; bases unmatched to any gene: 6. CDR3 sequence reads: CASRKMDRDQPQHF. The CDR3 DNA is TGTGCCAGCAGGAAAATGGACAGGGATCAGCCCCAGCATTTT.

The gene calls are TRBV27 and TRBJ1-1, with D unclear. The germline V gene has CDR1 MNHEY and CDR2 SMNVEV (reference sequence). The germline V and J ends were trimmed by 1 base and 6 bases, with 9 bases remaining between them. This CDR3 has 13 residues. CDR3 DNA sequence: TGTGCCAGCAGTTTATTTTTATTCTCTGAAGCTTTCTTT. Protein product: CASSLFLFSEAFF.

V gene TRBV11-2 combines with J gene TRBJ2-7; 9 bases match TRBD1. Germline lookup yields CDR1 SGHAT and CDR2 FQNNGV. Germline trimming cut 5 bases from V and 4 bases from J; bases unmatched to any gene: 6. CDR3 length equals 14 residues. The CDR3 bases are TGTGCCAGCAGCACCGGGACAGGGAGATACGAGCAGTACTTC. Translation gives CASSTGTGRYEQYF.

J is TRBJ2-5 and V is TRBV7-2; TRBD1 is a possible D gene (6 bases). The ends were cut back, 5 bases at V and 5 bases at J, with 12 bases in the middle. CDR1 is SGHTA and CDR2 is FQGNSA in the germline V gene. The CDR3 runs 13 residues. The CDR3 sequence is CASSTDSRETQYF. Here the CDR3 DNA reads TGTGCCAGCAGCACGGACAGCCGGGAGACCCAGTACTTC.

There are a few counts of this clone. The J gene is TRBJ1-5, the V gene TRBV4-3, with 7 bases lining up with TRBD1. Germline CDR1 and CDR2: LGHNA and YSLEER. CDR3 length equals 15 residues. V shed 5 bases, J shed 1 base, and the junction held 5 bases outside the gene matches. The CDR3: CASSITGESNQPQHF. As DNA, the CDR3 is TGCGCCAGCAGCATAACAGGGGAGAGCAATCAGCCCCAGCATTTT.

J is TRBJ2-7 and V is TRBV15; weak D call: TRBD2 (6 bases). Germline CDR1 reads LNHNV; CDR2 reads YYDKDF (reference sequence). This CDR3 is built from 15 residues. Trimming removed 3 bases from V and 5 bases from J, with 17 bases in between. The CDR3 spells CATSSPSRRGNEQYF. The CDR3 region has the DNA TGTGCCACCAGCAGCCCCTCCCGGAGGGGCAACGAGCAGTACTTC. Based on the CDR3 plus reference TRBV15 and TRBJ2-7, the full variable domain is DAMVIQNPRYQVTQFGKPVTLSCSQTLNHNVMYWYQQKSSQAPKLLFHYYDKDFNNEADTPDNFQSRRPNTSFCFLDIRSPGLGDTAMYLCATSSPSRRGNEQYFGPGTRLTVT.

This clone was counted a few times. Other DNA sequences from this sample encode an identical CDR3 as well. The chain's CDR3 is CASSEDRSNYGYTF. The CDR3 DNA reads as TGTGCCAGCAGTGAAGACAGGTCTAACTATGGCTACACCTTC. The chain couples TRBV2 to TRBJ1-2, with a possible D match to TRBD1 (5 bases). The CDR3 runs to 14 residues. Germline values: CDR1 SNHLY, CDR2 FYNNEI. V lost 1 base and J 0 bases, leaving 6 bases between the germline ends. Variable domain in full (rest from reference TRBV2 and TRBJ1-2): EPEVTQTPSHQVTQMGQEVILRCVPISNHLYFYWYRQILGQKVEFLVSFYNNEISEKSEIFDDQFSVERPDGSNFTLKIRSTKLEDSAMYFCASSEDRSNYGYTFGSGTRLTVV.

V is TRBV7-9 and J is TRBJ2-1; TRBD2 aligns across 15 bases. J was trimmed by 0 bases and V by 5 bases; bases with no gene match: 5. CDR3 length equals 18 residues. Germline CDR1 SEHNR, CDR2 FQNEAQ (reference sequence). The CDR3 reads CASSPGLAGGVSYNEQFF. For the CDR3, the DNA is TGTGCCAGCAGCCCGGGACTAGCGGGGGGCGTCTCCTACAATGAGCAGTTCTTC.

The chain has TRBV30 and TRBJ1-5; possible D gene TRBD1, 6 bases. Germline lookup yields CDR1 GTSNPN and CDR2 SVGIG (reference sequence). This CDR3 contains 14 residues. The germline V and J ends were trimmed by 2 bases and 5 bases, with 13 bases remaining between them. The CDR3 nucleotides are TGTGCCTGGAGTTCATCAGGGGCGCATCAGCCCCAGCATTTT. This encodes CAWSSSGAHQPQHF.

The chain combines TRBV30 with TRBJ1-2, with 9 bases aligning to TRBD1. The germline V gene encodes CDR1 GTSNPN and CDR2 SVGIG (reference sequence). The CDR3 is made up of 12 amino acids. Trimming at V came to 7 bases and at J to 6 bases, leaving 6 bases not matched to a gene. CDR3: CAFTGGSDGYTF. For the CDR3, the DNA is TGTGCCTTCACAGGGGGCTCTGATGGCTACACCTTC.